This is a list of T cell receptor beta chains from one sample in a study of graft-versus-host responses after intestinal transplantation. Method: immunoSEQ multiplex PCR; TCRdb's copy keeps in-frame clones and lacks some. The table includes roughly 85,000 clones, 85% to 95% detected once. Antigen specificity for these receptors is unknown. The material sequenced was unstimulated CD8+ T cells sorted from spleen or lymph node cells, taken before transplant. These receptors came from a human donor who was the organ donor for an intestinal transplant. CDR3s include the opening cysteine and the closing phenylalanine or tryptophan. Fields, in order: J gene, D gene, V gene, clone size, CDR3 protein, CDR3 DNA. The D gene is left open where the match is weak. For some rows the clone size is stated as once, few or many, or as a class when expanded; others skip it.

>TRBJ2-1|TRBD2|TRBV5-6|-
CASSFIREGRLDEQFF
TGTGCCAGCAGCTTTATACGGGAGGGCCGGTTAGATGAGCAGTTCTTC
>TRBJ1-5|-|TRBV29-1|-
CSAEEPPGQPQHF
TGCAGCGCTGAGGAGCCCCCGGGCCAGCCCCAGCATTTT
>TRBJ2-5|-|TRBV2|-
CASSPRGGTMETQYF
TGTGCCAGCAGTCCTAGGGGGGGGACGATGGAGACCCAGTACTTC
>TRBJ1-2|-|TRBV7-8|-
CASSLMGMTDYGYTF
TGTGCCAGCAGCTTAATGGGGATGACAGACTATGGCTACACCTTC
>TRBJ2-7|TRBD2|TRBV5-1|-
CASSLGRGGSYEQYF
TGCGCCAGCAGCCTGGGGAGGGGAGGGTCCTACGAGCAGTACTTC
>TRBJ1-2|TRBD1|TRBV4-1|-
CASSQDVQGAHYGYTF
TGCGCCAGCAGCCAAGATGTACAGGGGGCGCATTATGGCTACACCTTC
>TRBJ2-5|-|TRBV6-1|-
CASSDQYRWWYF
TGTGCCAGCAGTGATCAGTACAGATGGTGGTACTTC
>TRBJ2-7|-|TRBV11-3|-
CASSRGQTYEQYF
TGTGCCAGCAGCCGAGGACAGACCTACGAGCAGTACTTC
>TRBJ1-3|TRBD1|TRBV27|-
CASSPTGYSGNTIYF
TGTGCCAGCAGTCCGACAGGGTATTCAGGAAACACCATATATTTT
>TRBJ1-1|-|TRBV4-1|-
CASSQARESEAFF
TGCGCCAGCAGCCAAGCCAGGGAGTCTGAAGCTTTCTTT
>TRBJ2-3|-|TRBV10-2|-
CASSETSRGYTGDTQYF
TGCGCCAGCAGTGAGACCTCTCGCGGGTACACTGGAGATACGCAGTATTTT
>TRBJ2-7|TRBD2|TRBV7-7|-
CASRLKRGLAGDRRYEQYF
TGTGCTAGCAGACTCAAAAGGGGACTAGCGGGGGACCGGAGATACGAGCAGTACTTC
>TRBJ1-3|-|TRBV4-1|-
CASSQGKGTYGNTIYF
TGCGCCAGCAGCCAAGGTAAAGGGACTTATGGAAACACCATATATTTT
>TRBJ1-2|TRBD1|TRBV19|-
CASSITQGASGYTF
TGTGCCAGTAGTATTACTCAGGGGGCAAGCGGCTACACCTTC
>TRBJ1-1|-|TRBV19|-
CASSSESLNTEAFF
TGTGCCAGTAGTTCCGAGTCTCTGAACACTGAAGCTTTCTTT
>TRBJ2-6|TRBD2|TRBV4-2|-
CASSQDGGAGANVLTF
TGTGCCAGCAGCCAAGATGGGGGGGCTGGGGCCAACGTCCTGACTTTC
>TRBJ1-5|TRBD1|TRBV11-2|-
CASSSMTGAQHF
TGTGCCAGCAGCTCGATGACAGGGGCCCAGCATTTT
>TRBJ1-1|-|TRBV21-1|-
CASSVHRGGFQMNTEAFF
TGTGCCAGCAGCGTACACAGGGGGGGTTTCCAAATGAACACTGAAGCTTTCTTT
>TRBJ2-2|-|TRBV30|-
CAWFKLNTGELFF
TGTGCCTGGTTTAAGTTGAACACCGGGGAGCTGTTTTTT
>TRBJ1-1|TRBD1|TRBV11-2|-
CASSLVGQGSTEAFF
TGTGCCAGCAGCTTAGTGGGACAGGGATCCACTGAAGCTTTCTTT
>TRBJ2-3|-|TRBV7-9|-
CASSASESTDTQYF
TGTGCCAGCAGCGCTAGCGAAAGCACAGATACGCAGTATTTT
>TRBJ2-7|-|TRBV6-5|-
CASRDGAGYEQYF
TGTGCCAGCAGGGACGGAGCCGGCTACGAGCAGTACTTC
>TRBJ2-3|TRBD2|TRBV11-2|once
CASSLGVVAGGPETQYF
TGTGCCAGCAGCCTAGGGGTAGTAGCGGGGGGCCCAGAGACGCAGTATTTT
>TRBJ2-7|-|TRBV19|-
CASSISTGSYEQYF
TGTGCCAGTAGCATCTCGACAGGATCCTACGAGCAGTACTTC
>TRBJ2-1|-|TRBV5-4|-
CASSLRGWQFF
TGTGCCAGCAGCTTGAGAGGTTGGCAGTTCTTC
>TRBJ2-3|-|TRBV12-5|-
CASGLVRGGTDTQYF
TGTGCTAGTGGTTTGGTACGAGGTGGCACAGATACGCAGTATTTT
>TRBJ1-1|-|TRBV4-1|-
CASSLEPMNTEAFF
TGCGCCAGCAGCCTCGAACCGATGAACACTGAAGCTTTCTTT
>TRBJ2-7|-|TRBV4-1|-
CASSQIPGGENEQYF
TGCGCCAGCAGCCAAATCCCAGGGGGGGAGAACGAGCAGTACTTC
>TRBJ1-6|-|TRBV21-1|-
CASSIPGQNNSPLHF
TGTGCCAGCAGCATACCGGGACAGAATAATTCACCCCTCCACTTT
>TRBJ1-1|-|TRBV10-2|-
CASSGRTGTSEAFF
TGCGCCAGCAGTGGAAGAACCGGGACGAGTGAAGCTTTCTTT
>TRBJ1-2|TRBD1|TRBV7-9|-
CASSSAGQGRGIDGYTF
TGTGCCAGCAGCTCGGCGGGACAGGGGAGGGGGATCGATGGCTACACCTTC
>TRBJ2-3|-|TRBV27|-
CASSLIGGRYRTDTQYF
TGTGCCAGCAGTTTAATCGGGGGGCGGTATAGGACAGATACGCAGTATTTT
>TRBJ2-2|-|TRBV6-4|-
CASSDRNTGELFF
TGTGCCAGCAGTGACAGGAACACCGGGGAGCTGTTTTTT
>TRBJ2-1|TRBD2|TRBV5-1|-
CASSPDDTSGRRNEQFF
TGCGCCAGCAGCCCGGACGACACTAGCGGGAGACGGAATGAGCAGTTCTTC
>TRBJ2-5|-|TRBV7-3|-
CASSKGGDEETQYF
TGTGCCAGCAGCAAAGGGGGAGACGAGGAGACCCAGTACTTC
>TRBJ2-1|TRBD1|TRBV20-1|-
CSASLGTGLFF
TGCAGTGCTAGTCTGGGGACAGGGCTGTTCTTC
>TRBJ2-7|-|TRBV2|-
CASSVPTSGGDRDYEQYF
TGTGCCAGCAGTGTTCCGACCTCAGGGGGGGACAGAGACTACGAGCAGTACTTC
>TRBJ2-5|-|TRBV19|once
CASSIEGETQYF
TGTGCCAGTAGTATAGAGGGGGAGACCCAGTACTTC
>TRBJ1-4|TRBD1|TRBV4-1|-
CASSQGRGEKLFF
TGCGCCAGCAGCCAAGGCAGGGGGGAAAAACTGTTTTTT
>TRBJ2-5|-|TRBV9|-
CASRGIVGETQYF
TGTGCCAGCCGGGGAATTGTGGGAGAGACCCAGTACTTC
>TRBJ2-7|-|TRBV11-2|-
CASSLISYEQYF
TGTGCCAGCAGCTTAATATCTTACGAGCAGTACTTC
>TRBJ2-4|-|TRBV4-1|-
CASRGLAKNIQYF
TGCGCCAGCAGAGGGTTAGCCAAAAACATTCAGTACTTC
>TRBJ2-7|-|TRBV27|-
CASSSLGTGFYEQYF
TGTGCCAGCAGTTCATTGGGAACAGGGTTCTACGAGCAGTACTTC
>TRBJ1-3|-|TRBV29-1|-
CSVETGEGAGNTIYF
TGCAGCGTTGAAACCGGCGAGGGGGCTGGAAACACCATATATTTT
>TRBJ1-2|TRBD1|TRBV28|-
CASSIQRFDRGHYGYTF
TGTGCCAGCAGCATCCAAAGATTCGACAGGGGCCACTATGGCTACACCTTC
>TRBJ2-7|-|TRBV10-1|medium-sized
CASSDHLGYYEQYF
TGCGCCAGCAGTGACCACCTAGGGTACTACGAGCAGTACTTC
>TRBJ2-2|-|TRBV7-9|-
CASGATNTGELFF
TGTGCCAGCGGGGCCACGAACACCGGGGAGCTGTTTTTT
>TRBJ2-1|-|TRBV2|once
CASLTDSYNEQFF
TGTGCCAGCTTAACAGACTCCTACAATGAGCAGTTCTTC
>TRBJ1-2|-|TRBV6-1|-
CASQNLGANYGYTF
TGTGCCAGCCAAAACTTAGGGGCAAACTATGGCTACACCTTC
>TRBJ2-5|-|TRBV13|-
CASSTRRGVRGQETQYF
TGTGCCAGCAGCACACGAAGGGGGGTTAGAGGGCAAGAGACCCAGTACTTC
>TRBJ2-6|-|TRBV27|-
CASSFVGYSGANVLTF
TGTGCCAGCAGTTTTGTGGGCTACTCTGGGGCCAACGTCCTGACTTTC
>TRBJ2-4|-|TRBV27|-
CASSPAKNIQYF
TGTGCCAGCAGTCCCGCCAAAAACATTCAGTACTTC